This TCR beta chain was recovered during a study of T cells in Graves' hyperthyroidism and ophthalmopathy (dated by TCRdb to about 2019). In the study overall: Peripheral blood samples were taken at the time of initial diagnosis, prior to any treatment. An independent validation cohort of 18 to 20 hyperthyroidism patients and approximately 17 patients who later progressed to ophthalmopathy tested prospective prediction of ophthalmopathy. Following sampling, methimazole starting at 30 mg daily was given to hyperthyroidism patients, and high-dose intravenous methylprednisolone was given to ophthalmopathy patients. A discovery cohort of about a hundred patients, roughly 45 with Graves' ophthalmopathy and 57 with stable Graves' hyperthyroidism, was used to find distinguishing TCR V-J signatures. TCR Vbeta CDR3 sequencing of some 140 peripheral blood samples (approximately 44 ophthalmopathy, 70 to 85 hyperthyroidism and 17 progressor patients) is reported in the paper. The roughly 94 discovery patients were randomly divided into training and test sets at a 7:3 ratio. Thyroid tissue and blood T-cell repertoires from about six Graves' hyperthyroidism patients were also compared in the study.

Via the germline V gene, CDR1 is MDHEN and CDR2 SYDVKM. The CDR3 covers 14 residues, taking in both the cysteine and the phenylalanine. Of the read, only the CDR3 DNA is kept; its 42 bases are in frame from base 1. Trimming leaves V shorter by 3 bases and J shorter by 2 bases, with the junction holding 4 bases beyond the gene matches. What the research found in general, with its limitations: Sample size was not statistically predetermined, and investigators were not blinded to group allocation. Most expanded thyroid clonotypes (frequency above 0.001) were also detected in blood, suggesting blood repertoires may reflect thyroid immune responses. In cross-validation, a model built on a 13 V-J signature told ophthalmopathy apart from stable hyperthyroidism with 85% to 90% sensitivity and about 81% specificity, and in testing the same model reached 80%/75%. In validation, the model predicted progression to ophthalmopathy a median of roughly 6.1 months before onset, with about 70% sensitivity and roughly 77% specificity.

Ophthalmopathy patients had moderately to severely active disease, Clinical Activity Score of at least 3, NOSPECS grade of at least 4, and duration under 3 months. Exclusion was applied to patients with uncontrolled infections, other autoimmune diseases, pregnancy or lactation. Clinical symptoms, serum thyroxine and TRAb, thyroid ultrasound, and orbital computed tomography formed the basis for the diagnoses. Ficoll-Paque density gradient centrifugation was used to isolate PBMCs from under 11 ml of fresh peripheral blood. Trizol reagent was used to extract total RNA, and RNA quality was then checked on an Agilent 2100 Bioanalyzer. The table lists this clonotype with many counts. The target of this receptor is not known. Per-base quality was not reported, and no clone a single base away is much larger than it. The TCR beta CDR3 regions were amplified from the RNA transcripts. The first round of RT-PCR for the TCR CDR3 was performed with the HTBI primer set and the Qiagen OneStep RT-PCR kit. Libraries were constructed in a second round of multiplex PCR, after which size selection and purification were carried out. The libraries were sequenced on an Illumina HiSeq2000 using paired-end 100 bp reads. From the authors' description of their analysis: SOAPnuke was used to process the raw data, throwing out any read that contained adapters or uncalled bases, had a mean Phred below 15, or lacked an exact constant-primer or identifier match. High-quality paired reads were merged with COPE v1.2.5, and unique nucleotide sequences were defined as clonotypes. MiTCR v1.1 was used to align clonotypes to the IMGT TRBV, TRBD and TRBJ reference segments. The analysis included only V-J combinations with a frequency above 0.0001, which together covered 98% to 99.2% of the repertoires. A TCS score was defined as the ratio of F50 (clonal expansion) to E x V (chaos), with BLOSUM62-based TCRdist applied between CDR3 peptides within each V-J. Welch's t-statistics and random forest reduced 500 to 650 V-J features to 10 to 15, which were used in a naive Bayes classifier (R e1071). The public reads were quality trimmed at Q25 with fastp and then assembled into clones with MiXCR by TCRdb, keeping productive beta chains. CDR3 protein duplicates are merged, each entry listing the most common genes and DNA. For this entry, the V and J calls and clone size follow TCRdb and not the study's own pipeline. The sample table lists 300,000 to 400,000 distinct CDR3 sequences, less than 20% of them with a count of one. 40% of the sample comes from the top ten.

The chain is assembled from TRBV28 and TRBJ2-7; the central 7 bases match TRBD2. Input material: blood. This TCR came from a man aged 18-30 years with Graves' ophthalmopathy. The CDR3 loop reads CASSFREAPYEQYF. The DNA sequence is TGTGCCAGCAGTTTCCGGGAGGCCCCCTACGAGCAGTACTTC.